What follows is one T cell receptor (beta chain) and its context. What it binds is unknown. The data originate from a study of chemoradiotherapy in HPV16-positive cancers. Study findings and constraints: For HPV16-positive patients, expanding HPV-responsive T cells associated with longer recurrence-free survival.

Profiled with immunoSEQ multiplex PCR; TCRdb holds only in-frame clones, not every one. The sample consists of 1,100 to 1,500 clones, around 88% of them appearing once. Germline V gene lookup returns CDR1 SEHNR and CDR2 FQNEAQ (reference sequence). The CDR3 covers 17 residues. V lost 3 bases to trimming and J lost 1 base, with 18 bases between them. The chain uses TRBV7-9 and TRBJ1-1, with no clear D. This TCR was recovered from a human donor with HPV-associated anogenital cancer. The starting material was tumor tissue, obtained from a patient who underwent chemoradiotherapy. The CDR3, as DNA: TGTGCCAGCAGCTTCCCCCTGGGAATACATGAGAACACTGAAGCTTTCTTT. Its protein product is CASSFPLGIHENTEAFF.